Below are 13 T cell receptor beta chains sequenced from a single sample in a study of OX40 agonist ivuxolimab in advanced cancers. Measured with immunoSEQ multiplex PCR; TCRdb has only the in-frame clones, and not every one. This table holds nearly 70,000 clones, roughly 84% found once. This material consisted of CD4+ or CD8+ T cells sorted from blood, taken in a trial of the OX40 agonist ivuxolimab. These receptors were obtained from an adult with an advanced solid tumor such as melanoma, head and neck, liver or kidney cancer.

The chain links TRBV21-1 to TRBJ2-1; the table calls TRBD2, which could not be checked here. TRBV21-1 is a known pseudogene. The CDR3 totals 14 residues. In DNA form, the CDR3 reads TGTGCCAGCAGCATCCTAGCGGTTTACAATGAGCAGTTCTTC. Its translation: CASSILAVYNEQFF.

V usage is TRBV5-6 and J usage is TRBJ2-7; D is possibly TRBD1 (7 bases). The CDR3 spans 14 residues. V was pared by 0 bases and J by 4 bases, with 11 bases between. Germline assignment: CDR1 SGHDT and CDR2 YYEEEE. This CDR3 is CASSLVAGGYEQYF. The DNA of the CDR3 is TGTGCCAGCAGCTTGGTGGCAGGGGGGTACGAGCAGTACTTC.

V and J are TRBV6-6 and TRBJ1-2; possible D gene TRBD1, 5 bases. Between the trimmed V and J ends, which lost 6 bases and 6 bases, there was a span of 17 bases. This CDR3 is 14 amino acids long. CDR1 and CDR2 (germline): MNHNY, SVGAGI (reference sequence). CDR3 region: CASSKDGTPDGYTF. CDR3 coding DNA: TGTGCCAGCAGCAAAGACGGGACGCCAGATGGCTACACCTTC.

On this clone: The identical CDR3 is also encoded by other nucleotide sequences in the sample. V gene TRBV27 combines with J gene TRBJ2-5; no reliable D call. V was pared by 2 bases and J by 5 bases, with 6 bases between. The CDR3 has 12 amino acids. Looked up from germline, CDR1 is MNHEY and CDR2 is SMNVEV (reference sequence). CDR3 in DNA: TGTGCCAGCAGTTTACTGGGGGAGACCCAGTACTTC. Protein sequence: CASSLLGETQYF.

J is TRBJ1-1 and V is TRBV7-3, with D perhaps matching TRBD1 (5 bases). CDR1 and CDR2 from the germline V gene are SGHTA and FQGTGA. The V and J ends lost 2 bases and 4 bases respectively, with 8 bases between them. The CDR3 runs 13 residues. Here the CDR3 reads CASSLEGSTEAFF. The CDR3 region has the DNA TGTGCCAGCAGCTTAGAGGGGAGCACTGAAGCTTTCTTT.

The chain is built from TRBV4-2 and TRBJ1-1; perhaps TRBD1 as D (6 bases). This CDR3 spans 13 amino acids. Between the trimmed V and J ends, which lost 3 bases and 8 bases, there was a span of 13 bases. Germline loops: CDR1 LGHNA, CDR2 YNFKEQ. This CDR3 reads CASSHLGQREAFF. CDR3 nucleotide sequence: TGTGCCAGCAGCCACCTAGGACAGCGCGAAGCTTTCTTT.

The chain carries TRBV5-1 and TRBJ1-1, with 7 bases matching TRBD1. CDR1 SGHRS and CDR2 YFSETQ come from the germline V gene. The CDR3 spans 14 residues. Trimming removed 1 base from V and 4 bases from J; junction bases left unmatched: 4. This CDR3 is CASSLQQGSTEAFF. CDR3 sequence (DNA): TGCGCCAGCAGCTTGCAACAGGGGAGCACTGAAGCTTTCTTT.

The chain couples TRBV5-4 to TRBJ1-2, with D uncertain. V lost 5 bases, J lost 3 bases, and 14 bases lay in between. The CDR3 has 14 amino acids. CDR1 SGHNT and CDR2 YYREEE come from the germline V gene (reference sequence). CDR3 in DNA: TGTGCCAGCAGTCCGGACGGCGAGTACTATGGCTACACCTTC. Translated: CASSPDGEYYGYTF.

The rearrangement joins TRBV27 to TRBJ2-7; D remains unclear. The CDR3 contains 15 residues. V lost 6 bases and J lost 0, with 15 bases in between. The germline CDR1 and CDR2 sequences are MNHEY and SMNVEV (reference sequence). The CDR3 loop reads CASSARPTGSYEQYF. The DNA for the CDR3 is TGTGCCAGCAGCGCCCGACCTACGGGCTCCTACGAGCAGTACTTC.

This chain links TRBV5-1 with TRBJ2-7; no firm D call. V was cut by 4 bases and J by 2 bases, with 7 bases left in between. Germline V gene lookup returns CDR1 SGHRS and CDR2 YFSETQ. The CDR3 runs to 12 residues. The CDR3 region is CASSPPTYEQYF. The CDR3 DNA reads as TGCGCCAGCAGCCCCCCTACCTACGAGCAGTACTTC.

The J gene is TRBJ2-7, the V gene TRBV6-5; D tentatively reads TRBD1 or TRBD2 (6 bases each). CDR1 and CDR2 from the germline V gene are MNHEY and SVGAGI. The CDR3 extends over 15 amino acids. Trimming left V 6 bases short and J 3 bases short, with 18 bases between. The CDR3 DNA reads TGTGCCAGCAGACACAGGGACTTCCCTTTCTACGAGCAGTACTTC. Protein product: CASRHRDFPFYEQYF.

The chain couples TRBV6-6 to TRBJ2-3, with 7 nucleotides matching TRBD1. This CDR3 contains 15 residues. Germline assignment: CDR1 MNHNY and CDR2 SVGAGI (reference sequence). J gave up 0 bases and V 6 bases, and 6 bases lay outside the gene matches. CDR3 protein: CASSTGTASTDTQYF. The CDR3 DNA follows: TGTGCCAGCAGCACCGGGACAGCCAGCACAGATACGCAGTATTTT.

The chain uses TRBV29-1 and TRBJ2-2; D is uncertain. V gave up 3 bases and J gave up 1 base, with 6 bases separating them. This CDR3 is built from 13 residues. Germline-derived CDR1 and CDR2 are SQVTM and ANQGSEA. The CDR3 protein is CSVDRKNTGELFF. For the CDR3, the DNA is TGCAGCGTTGATAGGAAGAACACCGGGGAGCTGTTTTTT.